These 8 T cell receptor beta chains were all obtained from the same sample, sequenced in a study of spatial heterogeneity in lung cancer. Study outcomes and limitations: Expanded alpha and beta TCR counts within tumors tracked tumor mutation counts.

Time point in this sample: sample taken at primary tumor resection. TCRdb reprocessed the 5' RACE reads via MiXCR and lists one record per CDR3 protein. The sample holds 15,000 to 20,000 distinct CDR3 sequences, 5% to 8% seen once. For these receptors, no antigen is known. Material: lung tumor tissue, obtained at surgery. These receptors all come from a male donor with early-stage non-small cell lung cancer.

In its sample, this clonotype ranks as medium-sized. Because the library targeted alpha chains, this beta chain is an off-target read whose size means little. The chain is built from TRBV20-1 and TRBJ2-4, with 13 bases lining up with TRBD2. J was trimmed by 5 bases and V by 6 bases; bases with no gene match: 1. The germline gives CDR1 DFQATT, CDR2 SNEGSKA (reference sequence). This CDR3 region has 13 residues. CDR3 nucleotides: TGCAGTGCGGGGACTAGCGGGGAAAACATTCAGTACTTC. Translated: CSAGTSGENIQYF.

This clonotype occurred many times. This beta chain slipped into a library made for alpha chains as a stray read, so its size is not meaningful. The chain uses TRBV4-2 and TRBJ2-5; 9 nucleotides agree with TRBD2. This CDR3 spans 16 amino acids. Germline V gene lookup returns CDR1 LGHNA and CDR2 YNFKEQ. The V gene end was trimmed by 1 base and the J gene end by 3 bases; junction bases not matched to a gene: 6. The CDR3 is CASSQVLAGAKETQYF. For the CDR3, the DNA is TGTGCCAGCAGCCAAGTGTTAGCGGGAGCCAAAGAGACCCAGTACTTC.

This clonotype was counted ten times or more. The size of this beta chain means little, since it is a stray read in a library made for alpha chains. The chain is built from TRBV20-1 and TRBJ1-5; TRBD1 might be the D (5 bases). CDR3 length equals 15 residues. Trimming cost V 4 bases and J 0 bases, with 13 bases left between them. Germline lookup yields CDR1 DFQATT and CDR2 SNEGSKA (reference sequence). DNA of the CDR3: TGCAGTGCTAAGACAGACCTATATAGCAATCAGCCCCAGCATTTT. This translates into CSAKTDLYSNQPQHF.

The table lists this clonotype with many counts. Since the library was made to target alpha chains, this beta chain is a stray read and its abundance is not meaningful. V is TRBV7-9 and J is TRBJ1-1; the match to TRBD1 covers 11 bases. This CDR3 is 14 amino acids long. Germline V gene sequence: CDR1 SEHNR, CDR2 FQNEAQ (reference sequence). V dropped 4 bases and J dropped 7; count of bases not matched to a gene: 5. The DNA for the CDR3 is TGTGCCAGCAGCTCCCTGGGACAGGGGGTTGAAGCTTTCTTT. Translating it yields CASSSLGQGVEAFF.

The sample holds many counts of this clonotype. In a library made to pick up alpha chains, this beta chain is a stray read with a size that means little. V usage is TRBV12-3 or TRBV12-4 and J usage is TRBJ2-7, with TRBD2 matching 9 bases. The CDR3 contains 13 residues. Trimming cost V 8 bases and J 7 bases; bases outside gene matches: 9. The CDR3 sequence is CASGGGGALEQYF. CDR3 in DNA: TGTGCCAGCGGTGGCGGGGGGGCCCTAGAGCAGTACTTC.

This clonotype has at least ten counts. This beta chain came through as a stray read in a library set up for alpha chains, and its size says little. CDR3 region: CSTGASGAATQYF. CDR3 sequence (DNA): TGCAGTACAGGGGCTAGCGGGGCCGCGACCCAGTACTTC. The chain combines TRBV20-1 with TRBJ2-5, with 9 bases lining up with TRBD2. With 8 bases clipped from V and 7 bases from J, the junction kept 11 bases outside the gene matches. The CDR3 runs to 13 residues. Germline CDR1 reads DFQATT; CDR2 reads SNEGSKA (reference sequence).

This clonotype appeared many times. The library was prepared for alpha chains; this beta chain is a stray read, so its frequency means little. V and J are TRBV10-3 and TRBJ1-2; D gene unclear. Trimming pared 0 bases from V and 8 bases from J, leaving 4 bases between. The CDR3 consists of 11 residues. In germline, CDR1 is ENHRY, CDR2 SYGVKD. Here the CDR3 DNA reads TGTGCCATCAGTGAGTCGGGAGGCTACACCTTC. It codes for CAISESGGYTF.

This clonotype showed up many times. A library prepared for alpha chains yielded this beta chain as an off-target read; its size is of little meaning. The gene calls are TRBV20-1 and TRBJ1-4; D is perhaps TRBD1 (5 bases). The V end was cut by 3 bases, the J end by 7 bases, with 12 bases between. From germline, CDR1 is DFQATT and CDR2 SNEGSKA (reference sequence). The CDR3 contains 13 residues. For the CDR3, the DNA is TGCAGTGCTAGGGGGGTGGGAGGTGAAAAACTGTTTTTT. Amino acids: CSARGVGGEKLFF.